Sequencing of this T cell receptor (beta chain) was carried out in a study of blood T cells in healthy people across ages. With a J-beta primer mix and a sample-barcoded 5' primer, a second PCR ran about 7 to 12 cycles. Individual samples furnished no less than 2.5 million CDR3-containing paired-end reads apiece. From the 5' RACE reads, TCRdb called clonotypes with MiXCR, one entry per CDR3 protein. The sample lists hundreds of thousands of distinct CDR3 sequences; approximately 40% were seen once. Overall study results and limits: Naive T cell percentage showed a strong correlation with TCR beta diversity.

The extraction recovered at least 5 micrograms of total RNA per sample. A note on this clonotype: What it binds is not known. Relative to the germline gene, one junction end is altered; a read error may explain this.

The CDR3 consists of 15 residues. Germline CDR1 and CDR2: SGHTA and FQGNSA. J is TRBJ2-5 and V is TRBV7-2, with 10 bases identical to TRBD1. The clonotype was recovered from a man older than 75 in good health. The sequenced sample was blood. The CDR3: CAGRRTGTGEETQYF. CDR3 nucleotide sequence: TGTGCCGGCAGGCGTACCGGGACAGGGGAAGAGACCCAGTACTTC.